Listed here are 5 T cell receptor beta chains from one sample, sequenced in a study of blood T cell repertoires in COVID-19. Using immunoSEQ multiplex PCR, the repertoire was profiled, and TCRdb retains in-frame clones only, with some absent. The repertoire consists of 90,000 to 140,000 clones, with roughly 80% occurring once and the leading ten covering roughly 19%. The sample consisted of peripheral blood. Receptors were obtained from a woman in her 70s with acute or convalescent COVID-19.

This chain connects TRBV27 to TRBJ1-6, with 7 bases matching TRBD1. This CDR3 is 14 amino acids long. V shed 4 bases and J 12 bases; nucleotides not matched to a gene: 9. Germline V gene data show CDR1 as MNHEY and CDR2 as SMNVEV (reference sequence). The CDR3: CASSSLGQAGPLHF. CDR3 DNA sequence: TGTGCCAGCAGTTCCCTCGGACAGGCTGGACCCCTCCACTTT.

This sequence joins TRBV5-1 and TRBJ2-3, with D maybe TRBD2 (5 bases). Deletions cut 0 bases from V and 4 bases from J, with 12 bases between. Germline V gene sequence: CDR1 SGHRS, CDR2 YFSETQ. The CDR3 is 15 amino acids. CDR3 protein: CASSLGGFEADTQYF. CDR3 DNA: TGCGCCAGCAGCTTGGGAGGGTTTGAGGCAGATACGCAGTATTTT.

The rearrangement links TRBV5-6 to TRBJ2-5, with D tentatively TRBD2 (7 bases). Trimming cost V 3 bases and J 4 bases, with 16 bases left between them. The V gene's germline CDR1 is SGHDT and CDR2 YYEEEE. The CDR3 is 15 residues long. The CDR3 spells CASSSPRGAGETQYF. The CDR3 DNA follows: TGTGCCAGCAGCTCCCCCCGGGGGGCAGGAGAGACCCAGTACTTC.

The genes are TRBV7-9 and TRBJ1-5, with 8 positions matching TRBD1. This CDR3 contains 14 residues. Germline V gene data show CDR1 as SEHNR and CDR2 as FQNEAQ (reference sequence). J was trimmed by 4 bases and V by 5 bases; bases with no gene match: 4. For the CDR3, the DNA is TGTGCCAGCAGCCCCCGGGACAGGAATCAGCCCCAGCATTTT. Translated, it gives CASSPRDRNQPQHF.

V and J are TRBV5-4 and TRBJ1-1, with D unclear. Germline V gene lookup returns CDR1 SGHNT and CDR2 YYREEE (reference sequence). V was clipped by 4 bases and J by 12 bases, with 19 bases between them. This CDR3 comprises 13 residues. The CDR3 region is CASSQTGRPGTFF. The CDR3 DNA reads as TGTGCCAGCAGCCAAACCGGCCGACCGGGGACTTTCTTT.